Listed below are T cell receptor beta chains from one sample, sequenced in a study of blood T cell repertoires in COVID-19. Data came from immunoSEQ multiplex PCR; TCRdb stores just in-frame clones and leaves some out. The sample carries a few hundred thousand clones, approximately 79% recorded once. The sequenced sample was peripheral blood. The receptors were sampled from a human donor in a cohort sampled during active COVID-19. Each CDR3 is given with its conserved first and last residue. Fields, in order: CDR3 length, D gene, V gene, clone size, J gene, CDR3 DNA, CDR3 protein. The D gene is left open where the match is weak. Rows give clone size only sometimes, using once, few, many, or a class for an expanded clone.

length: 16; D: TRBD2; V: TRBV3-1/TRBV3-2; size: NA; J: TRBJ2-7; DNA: TGTGCCAGCAGCCCCCCAGGGACTAGTGGAACCTACGAGCAGTACTTC; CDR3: CASSPPGTSGTYEQYF
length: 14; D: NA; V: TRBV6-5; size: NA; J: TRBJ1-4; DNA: TGTGCCAGCAGTTACTCGACAGTTCGTGTGAAACTGTTTTTT; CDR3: CASSYSTVRVKLFF
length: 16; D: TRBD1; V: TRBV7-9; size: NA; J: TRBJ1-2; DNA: TGTGCCAGCAGCTTAGGTGGACAGGCTACCACTTATGGCTACACCTTC; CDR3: CASSLGGQATTYGYTF
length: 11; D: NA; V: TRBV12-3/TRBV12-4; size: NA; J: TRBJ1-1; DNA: TGTGCCAGCAGTTTCTCGAGTGAAGCTTTCTTT; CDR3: CASSFSSEAFF
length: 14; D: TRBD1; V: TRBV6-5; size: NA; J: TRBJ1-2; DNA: TGTGCCAGCAGTTACAACAGGGGGCGCGATGGCTACACCTTC; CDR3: CASSYNRGRDGYTF
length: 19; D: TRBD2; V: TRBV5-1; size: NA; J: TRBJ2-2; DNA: TGCGCCAGCAGCCCGGAAATAACCGGACTAGCGGGAGGGATCGGGGAGCTGTTTTTT; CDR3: CASSPEITGLAGGIGELFF
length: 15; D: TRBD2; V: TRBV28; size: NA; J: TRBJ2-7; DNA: TGTGCCAGCAGTTACCCGGGACTAGCGCTCTACGAGCAGTACTTC; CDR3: CASSYPGLALYEQYF
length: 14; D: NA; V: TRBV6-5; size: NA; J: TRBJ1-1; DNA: TGTGCCAGCAGTTACCAGGGTACGGGCACTGAAGCTTTCTTT; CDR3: CASSYQGTGTEAFF
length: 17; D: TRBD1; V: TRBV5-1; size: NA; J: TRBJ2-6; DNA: TGCGCCAGCAGCTCACGGACAGGGTTGAGTGGGGCCAACGTCCTGACTTTC; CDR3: CASSSRTGLSGANVLTF
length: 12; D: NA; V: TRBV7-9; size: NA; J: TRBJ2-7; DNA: TGTGCCAGCAGCCTATTAACAGGAGAGCAGTACTTC; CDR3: CASSLLTGEQYF
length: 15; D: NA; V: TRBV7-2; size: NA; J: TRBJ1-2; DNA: TGTGCCAGCAGCTTAGAACAGCCCAAAATTTATGGCTACACCTTC; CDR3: CASSLEQPKIYGYTF
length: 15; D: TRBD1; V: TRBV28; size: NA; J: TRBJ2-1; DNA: TGTGCCAGCAGTTTGGCGGACAGGCTGTACAATGAGCAGTTCTTC; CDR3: CASSLADRLYNEQFF
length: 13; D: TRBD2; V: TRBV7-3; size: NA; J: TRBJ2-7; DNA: TGTGCCAGCAGCTCTAATACGGGAGGCGAGCAGTACTTC; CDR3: CASSSNTGGEQYF
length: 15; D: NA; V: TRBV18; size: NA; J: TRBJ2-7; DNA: TGTGCCAGCTCACCACTCGGCGGGGAGCGGCACGAGCAGTACTTC; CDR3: CASSPLGGERHEQYF
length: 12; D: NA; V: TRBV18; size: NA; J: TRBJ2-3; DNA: TGTGCCAGCTCACCCGGTACAGATACGCAGTATTTT; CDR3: CASSPGTDTQYF
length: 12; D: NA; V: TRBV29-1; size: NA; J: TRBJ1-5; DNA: TGCAGCGTTACTCATGGCAATCAGCCCCAGCATTTT; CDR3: CSVTHGNQPQHF
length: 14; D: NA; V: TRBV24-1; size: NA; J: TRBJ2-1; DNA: TGTGCCACCAGTGATACCGGGATATACAATGAGCAGTTCTTC; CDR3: CATSDTGIYNEQFF
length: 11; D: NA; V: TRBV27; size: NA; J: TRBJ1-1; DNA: TGTGCCAGCACCTCGGCGGGGGGCCTCTTCTTT; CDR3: CASTSAGGLFF
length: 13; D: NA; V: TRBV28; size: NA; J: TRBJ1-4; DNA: TGTGCCAGTACACAGCCCCCTGGGGAAAAACTGTTTTTT; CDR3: CASTQPPGEKLFF
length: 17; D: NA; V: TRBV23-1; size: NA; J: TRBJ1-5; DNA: TGCGCCAGCGGAACCGCAGGGGAGGGGGTTGGCAATCAGCCCCAGCATTTT; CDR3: CASGTAGEGVGNQPQHF
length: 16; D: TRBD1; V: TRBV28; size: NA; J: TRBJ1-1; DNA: TGTGCCAGCAGTTTGGACAGGGGGGCTGGTAACACTGAAGCTTTCTTT; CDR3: CASSLDRGAGNTEAFF
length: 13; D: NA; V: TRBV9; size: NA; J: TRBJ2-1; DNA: TGTGCCAGCAACCGGATAACGGGTGATCGGCAGTTCTTC; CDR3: CASNRITGDRQFF
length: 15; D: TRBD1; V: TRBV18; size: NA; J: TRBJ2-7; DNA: TGTGCCAGCTCATCCGAAGGACAGGGCTCCTACGAGCAGTACTTC; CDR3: CASSSEGQGSYEQYF
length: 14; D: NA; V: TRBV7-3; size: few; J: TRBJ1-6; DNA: TGTGCCAGCAGCTTAGGCAGGGGAAGGTCACCCCTCCACTTT; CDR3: CASSLGRGRSPLHF
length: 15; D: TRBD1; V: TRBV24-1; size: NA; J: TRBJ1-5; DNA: TGTGCCACCAGTGAGACAGGGGCCCCAAGTCAGCCCCAGCATTTT; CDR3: CATSETGAPSQPQHF
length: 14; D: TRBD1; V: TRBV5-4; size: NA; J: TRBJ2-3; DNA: TGTGCCAGCAGCTTGGAAGGGGGCGGGGATACGCAGTATTTT; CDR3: CASSLEGGGDTQYF
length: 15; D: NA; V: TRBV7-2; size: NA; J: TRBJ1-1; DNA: TGTGCCAGCAGCTCCTGGGGGCGTTTGAACACTGAAGCTTTCTTT; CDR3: CASSSWGRLNTEAFF
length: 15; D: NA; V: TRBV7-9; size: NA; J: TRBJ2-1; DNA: TGTGCCAGCCGGCCCCCGAGGGAGAAAATGGATGAGCAGTTCTTC; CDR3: CASRPPREKMDEQFF
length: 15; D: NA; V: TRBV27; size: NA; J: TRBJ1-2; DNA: TGTGCCAGCAGTTTATCGCCCAGGGTAGACTATGGCTACACCTTC; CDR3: CASSLSPRVDYGYTF
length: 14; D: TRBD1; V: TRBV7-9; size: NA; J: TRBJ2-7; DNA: TGTGCCAGCAGCTCCGGGACAGTGAAATACGAGCAGTACTTC; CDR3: CASSSGTVKYEQYF
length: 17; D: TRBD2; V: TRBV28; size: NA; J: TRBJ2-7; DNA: TGTGCCAGCAGTTTAGTATTTTCGCTAGCGGTCACCTACGAGCAGTACTTC; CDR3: CASSLVFSLAVTYEQYF
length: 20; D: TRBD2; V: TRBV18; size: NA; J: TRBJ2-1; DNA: TGTGCCAGCTCACCACCGGGACTAGCGGGAGGCCGCCTCTCCTACAATGAGCAGTTCTTC; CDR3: CASSPPGLAGGRLSYNEQFF
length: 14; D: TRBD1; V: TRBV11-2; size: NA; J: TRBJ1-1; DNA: TGTGCCAGCAGCTGGAGACAGGGGATCGCTGAAGCTTTCTTT; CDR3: CASSWRQGIAEAFF
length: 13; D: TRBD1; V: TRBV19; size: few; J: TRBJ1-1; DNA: TGTGCCAGTAGTATGGGGGTACAGGGGATGGCTTTCTTT; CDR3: CASSMGVQGMAFF
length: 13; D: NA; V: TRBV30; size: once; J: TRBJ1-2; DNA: TGTGCCTGGAGCCCGGGACTTTCCTATGGCTACACCTTC; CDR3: CAWSPGLSYGYTF
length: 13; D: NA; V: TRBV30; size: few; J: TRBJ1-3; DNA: TGTGCCTGGAGTGGAGGGTCTGGAAACACCATATATTTT; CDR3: CAWSGGSGNTIYF
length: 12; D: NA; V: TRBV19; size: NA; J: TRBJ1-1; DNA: TGTGCCAGTAGTATAGATCGACTTGAAGCTTTCTTT; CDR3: CASSIDRLEAFF
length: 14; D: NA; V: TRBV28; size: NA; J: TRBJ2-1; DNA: TGTGCCAGCAGTTTAGGGGCCAGATACAATGAGCAGTTCTTC; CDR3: CASSLGARYNEQFF
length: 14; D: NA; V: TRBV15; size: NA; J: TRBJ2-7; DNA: TGTGCCACCAGCAGAGATCGGAGCTCCTACGAGCAGTACTTC; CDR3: CATSRDRSSYEQYF
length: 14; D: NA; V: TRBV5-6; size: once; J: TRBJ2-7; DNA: TGTGCCAGCAGCGCCGGGACTGACTCCTACGAGCAGTACTTC; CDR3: CASSAGTDSYEQYF
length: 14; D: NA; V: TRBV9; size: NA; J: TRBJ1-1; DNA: TGTGCCAGCAGAAGGGGGTATGAGAACACTGAAGCTTTCTTT; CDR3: CASRRGYENTEAFF
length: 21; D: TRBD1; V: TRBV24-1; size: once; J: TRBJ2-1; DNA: TGTGCCACCAGTGACGCTCCTGACAGGGGACCCCACCCCAGCTCCTACAATGAGCAGTTCTTC; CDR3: CATSDAPDRGPHPSSYNEQFF
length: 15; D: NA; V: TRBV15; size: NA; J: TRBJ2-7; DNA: TGTGCCACCAGCAGAGATTATGGCCTTCGGGACGAGCAGTACTTC; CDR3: CATSRDYGLRDEQYF
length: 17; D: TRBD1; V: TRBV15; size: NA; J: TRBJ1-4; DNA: TGTGCCACCAGCAGAGCTGGACAGGGGGCCGCTAATGAAAAACTGTTTTTT; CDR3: CATSRAGQGAANEKLFF
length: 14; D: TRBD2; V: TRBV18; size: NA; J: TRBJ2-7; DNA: TGTGCCAGCTCACCGTCGCTAGGGGAGGGCGAGCAGTACTTC; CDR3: CASSPSLGEGEQYF
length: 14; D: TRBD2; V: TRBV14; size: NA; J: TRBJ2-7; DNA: TGTGCCAGCAGCTTCGCGGGAGGTCTTTACGAGCAGTACTTC; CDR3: CASSFAGGLYEQYF
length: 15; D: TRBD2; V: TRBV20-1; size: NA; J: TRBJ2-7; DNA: TGCAGTGCTAGTGGATCTAGCGGGAAAACCTACGAGCAGTACTTC; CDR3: CSASGSSGKTYEQYF
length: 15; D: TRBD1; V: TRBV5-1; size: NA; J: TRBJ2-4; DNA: TGCGCCAGCAGCCTTGGGACAGGTCAGGGAAACATTCAGTACTTC; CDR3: CASSLGTGQGNIQYF
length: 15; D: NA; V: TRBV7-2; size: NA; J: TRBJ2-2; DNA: TGTGCCAGCAGCTTCTATCGGAGGAACACCGGGGAGCTGTTTTTT; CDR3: CASSFYRRNTGELFF